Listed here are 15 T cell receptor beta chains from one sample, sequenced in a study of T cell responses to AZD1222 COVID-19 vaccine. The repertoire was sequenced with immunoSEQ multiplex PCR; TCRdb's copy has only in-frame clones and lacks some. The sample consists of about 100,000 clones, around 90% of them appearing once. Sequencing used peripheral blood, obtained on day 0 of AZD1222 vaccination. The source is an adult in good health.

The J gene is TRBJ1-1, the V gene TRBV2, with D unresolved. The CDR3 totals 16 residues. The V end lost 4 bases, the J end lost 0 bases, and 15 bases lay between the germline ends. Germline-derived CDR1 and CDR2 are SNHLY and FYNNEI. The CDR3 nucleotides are TGTGCCAGCAGTGCAGTCCTCCCGCTCGTGAACACTGAAGCTTTCTTT. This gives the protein CASSAVLPLVNTEAFF.

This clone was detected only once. The chain's CDR3 is CASSGGLVGEQYF. The CDR3 DNA reads as TGTGCCAGCAGTGGTGGGCTAGTAGGTGAGCAGTACTTC. This rearrangement joins TRBV28 to TRBJ2-7; D gene unclear. CDR1 and CDR2 from the germline V gene are MDHEN and SYDVKM. V gave up 5 bases and J gave up 7 bases, with 15 bases separating them. The CDR3 has 13 amino acids.

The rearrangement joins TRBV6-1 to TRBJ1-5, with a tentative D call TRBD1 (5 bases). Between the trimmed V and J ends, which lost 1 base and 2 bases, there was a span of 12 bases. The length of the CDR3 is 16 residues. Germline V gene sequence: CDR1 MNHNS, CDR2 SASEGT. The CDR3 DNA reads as TGTGCCAGCAGTGAAGGGCCGGGGGTCGGCAATCAGCCCCAGCATTTT. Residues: CASSEGPGVGNQPQHF.

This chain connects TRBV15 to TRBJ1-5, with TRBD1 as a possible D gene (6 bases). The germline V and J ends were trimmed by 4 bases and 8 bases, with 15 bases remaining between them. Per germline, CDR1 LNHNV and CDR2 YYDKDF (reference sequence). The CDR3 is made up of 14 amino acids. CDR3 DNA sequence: TGTGCCACCAGCATACAGGGTTGGTCTGAGCCCCAGCATTTT. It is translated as CATSIQGWSEPQHF.

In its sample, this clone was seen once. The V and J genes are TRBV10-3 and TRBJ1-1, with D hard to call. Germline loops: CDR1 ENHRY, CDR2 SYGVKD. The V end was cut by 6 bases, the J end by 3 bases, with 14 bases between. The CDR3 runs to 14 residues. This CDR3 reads CAIRRELLDTEAFF. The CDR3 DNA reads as TGTGCCATCAGGAGAGAGCTTTTGGACACTGAAGCTTTCTTT.

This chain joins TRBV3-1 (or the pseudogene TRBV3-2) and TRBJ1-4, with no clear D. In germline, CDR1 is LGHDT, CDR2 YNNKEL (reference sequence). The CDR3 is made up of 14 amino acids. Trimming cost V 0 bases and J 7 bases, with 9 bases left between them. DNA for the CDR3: TGTGCCAGCAGCCAAGATGGACGTGGTGAAAAACTGTTTTTT. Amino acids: CASSQDGRGEKLFF.

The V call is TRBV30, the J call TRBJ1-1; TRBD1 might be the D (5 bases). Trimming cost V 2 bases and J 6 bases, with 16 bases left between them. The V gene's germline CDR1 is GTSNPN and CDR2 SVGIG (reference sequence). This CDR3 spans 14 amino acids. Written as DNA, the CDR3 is TGTGCCTGGAGTCCCGGGGACTCCGGGGCTGAAGCTTTCTTT. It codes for CAWSPGDSGAEAFF.

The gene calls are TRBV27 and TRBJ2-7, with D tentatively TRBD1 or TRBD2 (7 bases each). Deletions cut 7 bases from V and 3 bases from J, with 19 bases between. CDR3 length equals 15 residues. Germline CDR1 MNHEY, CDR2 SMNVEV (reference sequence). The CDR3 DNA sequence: TGTGCCAGCACCTCAGCAGGGGGGGGCCTCTACGAGCAGTACTTC. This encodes CASTSAGGGLYEQYF.

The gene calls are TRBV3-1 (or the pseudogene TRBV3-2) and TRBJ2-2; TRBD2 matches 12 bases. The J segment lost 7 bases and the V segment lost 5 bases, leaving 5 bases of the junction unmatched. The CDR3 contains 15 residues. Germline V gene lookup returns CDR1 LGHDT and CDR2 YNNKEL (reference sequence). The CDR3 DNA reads TGTGCCAGCAGCAGACTAGCGGGAGTAGTCGGGGAGCTGTTTTTT. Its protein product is CASSRLAGVVGELFF.

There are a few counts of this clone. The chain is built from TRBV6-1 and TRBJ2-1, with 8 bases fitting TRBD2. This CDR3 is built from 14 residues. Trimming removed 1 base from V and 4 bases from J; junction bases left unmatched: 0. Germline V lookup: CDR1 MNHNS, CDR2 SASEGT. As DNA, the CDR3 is TGTGCCAGCAGTGAAGTAGCGGGATACAATGAGCAGTTCTTC. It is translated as CASSEVAGYNEQFF.

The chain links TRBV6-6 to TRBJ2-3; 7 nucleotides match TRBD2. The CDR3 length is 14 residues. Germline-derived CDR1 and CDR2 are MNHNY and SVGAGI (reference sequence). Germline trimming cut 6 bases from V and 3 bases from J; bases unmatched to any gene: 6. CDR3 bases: TGTGCCAGCAGGGCTAGCGGAAGAACAGATACGCAGTATTTT. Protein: CASRASGRTDTQYF.

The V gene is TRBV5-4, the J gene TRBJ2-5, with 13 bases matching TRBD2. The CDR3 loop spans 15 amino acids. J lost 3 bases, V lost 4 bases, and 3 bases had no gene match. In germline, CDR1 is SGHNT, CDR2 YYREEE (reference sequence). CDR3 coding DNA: TGTGCCAGCAGCCAAGGACTAGCGGGAGAAGAGACCCAGTACTTC. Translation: CASSQGLAGEETQYF.

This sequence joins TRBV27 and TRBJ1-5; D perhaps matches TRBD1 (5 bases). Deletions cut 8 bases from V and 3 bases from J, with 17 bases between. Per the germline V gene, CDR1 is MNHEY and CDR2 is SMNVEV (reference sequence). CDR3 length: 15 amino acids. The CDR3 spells CASGMTDEYNQPQHF. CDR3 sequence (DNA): TGTGCCAGCGGAATGACAGACGAGTACAATCAGCCCCAGCATTTT.

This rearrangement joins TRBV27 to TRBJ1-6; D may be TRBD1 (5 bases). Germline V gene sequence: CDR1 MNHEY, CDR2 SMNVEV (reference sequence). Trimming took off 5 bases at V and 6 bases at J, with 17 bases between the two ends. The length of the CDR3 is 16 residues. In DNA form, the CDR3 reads TGTGCCAGCAGTACCAGGGACTTGGTGGGTAATTCACCCCTCCACTTT. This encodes CASSTRDLVGNSPLHF.

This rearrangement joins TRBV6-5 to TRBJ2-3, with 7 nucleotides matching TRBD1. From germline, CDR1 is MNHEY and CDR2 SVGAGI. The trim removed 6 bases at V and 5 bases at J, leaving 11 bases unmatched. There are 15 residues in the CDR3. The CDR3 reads CASRTGQGVEDTQYF. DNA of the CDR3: TGTGCCAGCAGAACGGGGCAGGGGGTCGAAGATACGCAGTATTTT.